Listed below are T cell receptor beta chains from one sample, sequenced in a study of T cells expressing NK-cell markers. From the 5' RACE reads, TCRdb lists one entry per CDR3 protein and no DNA. The table lists 440,000 or so distinct CDR3 sequences. What was sequenced was blood T cells: a sorted CD56 or NKG2C T cell subset, CD4+ or CD8+ T cells, or bulk PBMC T cells (not recorded which). The source of these receptors is a woman aged 18 to 75 in good health. The CDR3 runs from the conserved cysteine through the conserved F or W. Each record gives: J gene, V gene, CDR3 protein.

j_call: TRBJ2-7; v_call: TRBV18; cdr3_aa: CASSPYRDTPYEQYF
j_call: TRBJ2-7; v_call: TRBV7-2; cdr3_aa: CASGQGGTGRAYEQYF
j_call: TRBJ1-2; v_call: TRBV5-1; cdr3_aa: CASSLVGQDTVFGVDGYTF
j_call: TRBJ2-2; v_call: TRBV5-6; cdr3_aa: CASSLEVLRGGGELFF
j_call: TRBJ2-3; v_call: TRBV4-3; cdr3_aa: CASSQDSGDADTQYF
j_call: TRBJ1-5; v_call: TRBV7-2; cdr3_aa: CASSLGPKGTQHF
j_call: TRBJ2-1; v_call: TRBV27; cdr3_aa: CASSLGDPTYNEQFF
j_call: TRBJ2-3; v_call: TRBV20-1; cdr3_aa: CSARVQERGAADTQYF
j_call: TRBJ2-7; v_call: TRBV7-3; cdr3_aa: CASSLSASSYEQYF
j_call: TRBJ2-7; v_call: TRBV12-3/TRBV12-4; cdr3_aa: CASSFEGFHEQYF
j_call: TRBJ2-1; v_call: TRBV7-9; cdr3_aa: CASSLARQYNEQFF
j_call: TRBJ2-3; v_call: TRBV4-3; cdr3_aa: CASSQDRDTQYF
j_call: TRBJ2-7; v_call: TRBV11-2; cdr3_aa: CASSYPSGRPPYEQYF
j_call: TRBJ2-1; v_call: TRBV28; cdr3_aa: CASSLSGRSSYNEQFF
j_call: TRBJ2-5; v_call: TRBV7-6; cdr3_aa: CASSPWTIAGIETQYF
j_call: TRBJ2-5; v_call: TRBV4-2; cdr3_aa: CASSQGVKEETQYF
j_call: TRBJ2-1; v_call: TRBV18; cdr3_aa: CASSPLAFRDEQFF
j_call: TRBJ1-5; v_call: TRBV28; cdr3_aa: CASSSGQPIGQPQHF
j_call: TRBJ1-6; v_call: TRBV7-2; cdr3_aa: CASSPPSGAPNNSPLHF
j_call: TRBJ1-6; v_call: TRBV12-3/TRBV12-4; cdr3_aa: CASSLRGGNSPLHF
j_call: TRBJ2-3; v_call: TRBV5-1; cdr3_aa: CASSLAGADTQYF
j_call: TRBJ1-1; v_call: TRBV9; cdr3_aa: CASSEGQSEAFF
j_call: TRBJ1-3; v_call: TRBV4-3; cdr3_aa: CASSPKSTQNSGNTIYF
j_call: TRBJ1-1; v_call: TRBV7-2; cdr3_aa: CASSLHQGRTEAFF
j_call: TRBJ1-6; v_call: TRBV20-1; cdr3_aa: CSARTGGWDRGPPEIHF
j_call: TRBJ2-2; v_call: TRBV7-9; cdr3_aa: CASSLGLGANTGELFF
j_call: TRBJ2-7; v_call: TRBV25-1; cdr3_aa: CASSESYKQYF
j_call: TRBJ2-2; v_call: TRBV7-2; cdr3_aa: CASSRTLGGTGTGELFF
j_call: TRBJ2-7; v_call: TRBV7-9; cdr3_aa: CASSLQRESYEQYF
j_call: TRBJ1-5; v_call: TRBV5-1; cdr3_aa: CASSLGGASNQPQHF
j_call: TRBJ2-7; v_call: TRBV3-1; cdr3_aa: CASRASGGSYEQYF
j_call: TRBJ2-1; v_call: TRBV15; cdr3_aa: CATSKQPGLAPNEQFF
j_call: TRBJ1-3; v_call: TRBV20-1; cdr3_aa: CSAREGGAVSGNTIYF
j_call: TRBJ2-1; v_call: TRBV11-2; cdr3_aa: CASSFPAGGRNEQFF
j_call: TRBJ2-1; v_call: TRBV7-2; cdr3_aa: CASSLEAGVTYNEQFF
j_call: TRBJ2-3; v_call: TRBV20-1; cdr3_aa: CSARVSSGVLDTQYF
j_call: TRBJ2-3; v_call: TRBV7-9; cdr3_aa: CASSSGEITDTQYF
j_call: TRBJ2-5; v_call: TRBV4-1; cdr3_aa: CASSQVTTQETQYF
j_call: TRBJ2-1; v_call: TRBV6-1; cdr3_aa: CASRPEARREQFF
j_call: TRBJ2-7; v_call: TRBV15; cdr3_aa: CATKQGGGGEQYF
j_call: TRBJ2-1; v_call: TRBV11-3; cdr3_aa: CASSLAGDPYNEQFF
j_call: TRBJ2-1; v_call: TRBV5-1; cdr3_aa: CASSLDLGNEQFF
j_call: TRBJ2-7; v_call: TRBV5-1; cdr3_aa: CASSPGGTGGYEQYF
j_call: TRBJ2-3; v_call: TRBV7-2; cdr3_aa: CASSLIQGQDTQYF
j_call: TRBJ2-3; v_call: TRBV7-3; cdr3_aa: CASSLTGSPRTYF
j_call: TRBJ2-7; v_call: TRBV12-3/TRBV12-4; cdr3_aa: CASSSTRDRNYEQYF
j_call: TRBJ2-3; v_call: TRBV12-3/TRBV12-4; cdr3_aa: CASSPPPAGGDTQYF
j_call: TRBJ2-1; v_call: TRBV2; cdr3_aa: CASSLWGGAYNEQFF